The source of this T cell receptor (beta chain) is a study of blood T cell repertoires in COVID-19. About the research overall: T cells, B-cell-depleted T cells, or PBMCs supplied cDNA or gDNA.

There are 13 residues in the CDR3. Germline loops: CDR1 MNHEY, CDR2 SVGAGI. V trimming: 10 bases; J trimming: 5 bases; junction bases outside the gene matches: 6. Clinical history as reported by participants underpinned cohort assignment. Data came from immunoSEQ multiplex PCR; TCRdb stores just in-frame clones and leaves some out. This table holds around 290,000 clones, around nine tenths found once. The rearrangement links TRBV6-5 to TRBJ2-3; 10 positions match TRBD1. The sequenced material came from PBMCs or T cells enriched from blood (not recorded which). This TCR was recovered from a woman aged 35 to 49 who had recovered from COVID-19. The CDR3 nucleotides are TGTGCCACGCCCCGGGACAGGGGAGATACGCAGTATTTT. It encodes CATPRDRGDTQYF.